This T cell receptor (beta chain) was sequenced in a study of cytomegalovirus exposure and HLA in healthy donors. Looking at the study overall: As an earlier analysis found, roughly 180 million T cells yielded about 120 million unique TCR beta sequences. Overall study findings and caveats: Later work showed greater clonal expansion in HLA-associated TCR beta chains than in equally common others. In terms of immune exposure information, only CMV serostatus was available. The dataset shows that most TCR sequences were rare, while some public TCRs occurred in many donors.

CDR3 length: 13 amino acids. CDR1 SGDLS and CDR2 YYNGEE come from the germline V gene. The V and J ends lost 4 bases and 4 bases respectively, with 11 bases between them. On this clone itself: Antigen: not known.

The PCR employed 60 Vbeta primers together with 13 Jbeta primers. Method: immunoSEQ multiplex PCR; TCRdb's copy keeps in-frame clones and lacks some. This table holds 85,000 to 100,000 clones, 75% to 85% found once. The gene calls are TRBV9 and TRBJ1-1; a possible D gene is TRBD1 (6 bases). Sequencing was carried out using PBMCs. This receptor was identified in a male donor in good health and CMV-seropositive. This chain's CDR3 is CASSLEGVTEAFF. The CDR3 bases are TGTGCCAGCAGCCTAGAGGGGGTCACTGAAGCTTTCTTT.